The present T cell receptor beta chain was sequenced within a study of blood T cell repertoires in COVID-19. Study context: COVID-19 samples from acute and convalescent phases originated in the United States, Italy and Spain. Sources were T cells, B-cell-depleted T cells, or PBMCs; the material itself was cDNA or gDNA.

The CDR3 contains 14 residues. The V segment lost 6 bases and the J segment 6 bases; nucleotides outside the gene matches: 8. Germline V lookup: CDR1 SNHLY, CDR2 FYNNEI. In the original processing: The authors estimated nucleated cell counts from reference gene primer amplification. The assay was immunoSEQ multiplex PCR, and TCRdb's table has in-frame clones only and misses some. V and J calls and clone size are copied from that table; D and trimming were computed from the DNA. In the table there are 55,000 to 90,000 clones, about 80% of which are singletons. The sequence derives from an older woman with acute or convalescent COVID-19. The chain carries TRBV2 and TRBJ1-5; 7 bases align to TRBD1. Sequenced: peripheral blood. CDR3 protein: CASSQGGLRQPQHF. DNA for the CDR3: TGTGCCAGCAGCCAGGGGGGCCTCCGTCAGCCCCAGCATTTT.